A single sample is the source of the 31 T cell receptor beta chains below, sequenced in a study of OX40 agonist ivuxolimab in advanced cancers. The data were produced by immunoSEQ multiplex PCR, yet TCRdb's version contains in-frame clones alone and is incomplete. The table lists some 45,000 clones, roughly 86% of them singletons. The specimen was CD4+ or CD8+ T cells sorted from blood, collected in a trial of the OX40 agonist ivuxolimab. These receptors were taken from an adult with an advanced solid tumor such as melanoma, head and neck, liver or kidney cancer.

The chain recombines TRBV19 with TRBJ1-5; D gene uncertain. Trimming stripped 4 bases from V and 0 bases from J, with 7 bases between. CDR1 is LNHDA, CDR2 SQIVND, per germline (reference sequence). The CDR3 sequence is 14 residues long. CDR3 amino acids: CASSRSDSNQPQHF. In DNA form, the CDR3 reads TGTGCCAGTAGTAGGTCAGATAGCAATCAGCCCCAGCATTTT.

This rearrangement joins TRBV10-3 to TRBJ1-6; D is uncertain. Germline CDR1 is ENHRY and CDR2 is SYGVKD. The CDR3 runs to 15 residues. With 0 bases removed from V and 10 bases from J, the gap between germline ends came to 13 bases. The CDR3 is CAISESVQLGSPLHF. The CDR3 DNA follows: TGTGCCATCAGTGAGTCGGTACAGTTGGGGTCACCCCTCCACTTT.

This clone was recorded only once. This sequence joins TRBV7-9 and TRBJ1-3, with D possibly being TRBD1 (6 bases). Germline loops: CDR1 SEHNR, CDR2 FQNEAQ (reference sequence). The CDR3 extends over 15 amino acids. V shed 3 bases and J shed 0 bases, with 9 bases lying between them. The CDR3 DNA follows: TGTGCCAGCAGCTTGGACAGCCGCTCTGGAAACACCATATATTTT. This encodes CASSLDSRSGNTIYF.

This clone was recorded once. The chain links TRBV6-5 to TRBJ2-3, with D unresolved. Trimming removed 6 bases from V and 1 base from J, with 11 bases in between. The length of the CDR3 is 14 residues. Germline CDR1 reads MNHEY; CDR2 reads SVGAGI. In nucleotides, the CDR3 is TGTGCCAGCAGGTCCAAGTTGGGCACAGATACGCAGTATTTT. Its protein product is CASRSKLGTDTQYF.

The CDR3 DNA reads as TGTGCCAGTAGTGCCGGACCCGGGACACCGAATCAGCCCCAGCATTTT. Its translation: CASSAGPGTPNQPQHF. The V call is TRBV19, the J call TRBJ1-5; possible D gene TRBD1, 6 bases. The germline CDR1 and CDR2 sequences are LNHDA and SQIVND (reference sequence). V gave up 5 bases and J gave up 4 bases, with 18 bases separating them. The CDR3 is 16 residues long.

The rearrangement uses TRBV25-1 and TRBJ2-4; D might be TRBD1 or TRBD2, each matching 6 bases. Trimming removed 10 bases from V and 4 bases from J, with 14 bases in between. The CDR3 contains 13 residues. Germline V gene lookup returns CDR1 MGHDK and CDR2 SYGVNS. The CDR3: CATKGGQKNIQYF. The CDR3 DNA sequence: TGTGCCACTAAAGGGGGGCAGAAAAACATTCAGTACTTC.

This chain links TRBV28 with TRBJ1-1; TRBD1 aligns across 10 bases. CDR3 length: 15 amino acids. Trimming took 5 bases from V and 0 from J; bases not matched to a gene: 3. The germline V gene has CDR1 MDHEN and CDR2 SYDVKM. CDR3: CASSRGQGVNTEAFF. CDR3 DNA: TGTGCCAGCAGTCGCGGACAGGGGGTGAACACTGAAGCTTTCTTT.

The V call is TRBV7-9, the J call TRBJ2-3; 7 nucleotides agree with TRBD2. V lost 2 bases and J lost 1; bases outside the gene matches: 3. CDR3 size: 15 residues. Germline CDR1 and CDR2: SEHNR and FQNEAQ (reference sequence). The CDR3 spells CASSLISGGTDTQYF. In DNA form, the CDR3 reads TGTGCCAGCAGCTTAATAAGCGGGGGCACAGATACGCAGTATTTT.

The genes are TRBV25-1 and TRBJ2-3, with D maybe TRBD2 (5 bases). Trimming took off 3 bases at V and 1 base at J, with 11 bases between the two ends. The CDR3 totals 15 residues. Germline lookup yields CDR1 MGHDK and CDR2 SYGVNS. CDR3 DNA sequence: TGTGCCAGCAGTGAGAGGGCCGGGGGCACAGATACGCAGTATTTT. Amino acids: CASSERAGGTDTQYF.

The chain's CDR3 is CASSSGTADGYTF. The CDR3 nucleotides read TGTGCCAGCAGTTCCGGGACAGCGGATGGCTACACCTTC. The chain has TRBV7-9 and TRBJ1-2; 7 bases match TRBD1. Unmatched junction bases numbered 7, after V lost 6 bases and J lost 6 bases. The CDR3 is 13 amino acids. The germline CDR1 and CDR2 sequences are SEHNR and FQNEAQ (reference sequence).

The chain combines TRBV4-2 with TRBJ1-6; TRBD1 agrees at 10 bases. With V trimmed by 0 bases and J by 7 bases, 3 bases remained unmatched. Germline values: CDR1 LGHNA, CDR2 YNFKEQ. The CDR3 runs 16 residues. The CDR3 bases are TGTGCCAGCAGCCAAGAACAGGGACAGGGGAATTCACCCCTCCACTTT. Protein product: CASSQEQGQGNSPLHF.

The rearrangement links TRBV29-1 to TRBJ1-1; D is unclear. Trimming shortened V by 3 bases and J by 4 bases, and 3 bases separated the two germline ends. CDR3 length equals 10 residues. Germline assignment: CDR1 SQVTM and CDR2 ANQGSEA. CDR3 DNA: TGCAGCGTTGAGGGCACTGAAGCTTTCTTT. This codes for CSVEGTEAFF.

This chain joins TRBV6-6 and TRBJ2-7; D gene ambiguous. Germline assignment: CDR1 MNHNY and CDR2 SVGAGI (reference sequence). This CDR3 is 14 amino acids long. V lost 9 bases to trimming and J lost 7 bases, with 22 bases between them. As DNA, the CDR3 is TGTGCCAGTAACAACAACGGTCCCTCGAGGGAGCAGTACGTC. Translated, it gives CASNNNGPSREQYV.

This chain uses TRBV7-9 with TRBJ2-5, with 8 bases fitting TRBD1. V trimming: 5 bases; J trimming: 3 bases; junction bases outside the gene matches: 5. The CDR3 contains 14 residues. Germline CDR1 is SEHNR and CDR2 is FQNEAQ (reference sequence). The CDR3 sequence: CASSTSDREETQYF. The CDR3 DNA sequence: TGTGCCAGCAGCACCTCGGACAGGGAAGAGACCCAGTACTTC.

This chain connects TRBV6-1 to TRBJ1-6, with D maybe TRBD1 (6 bases). The CDR3 contains 14 residues. CDR1 MNHNS and CDR2 SASEGT come from the germline V gene. V lost 7 bases, J lost 7 bases, and 14 bases lay in between. CDR3 residues: CASTADSYNSPLHF. CDR3 nucleotides: TGTGCCAGCACCGCGGACAGTTACAATTCACCCCTCCACTTT.

The J gene is TRBJ2-6, the V gene TRBV7-9, with TRBD2 as a possible D gene (6 bases). V lost 4 bases, J lost 0 bases, and 13 bases lay in between. Germline V lookup: CDR1 SEHNR, CDR2 FQNEAQ (reference sequence). The CDR3 loop spans 17 amino acids. In DNA form, the CDR3 reads TGTGCCAGCAGCTCGGGGGAATTCGGCTCTGGGGCCAACGTCCTGACTTTC. Amino acids: CASSSGEFGSGANVLTF. The full variable domain, its missing parts supplied by reference TRBV7-9 and TRBJ2-6, is DTGVSQNPRHKITKRGQNVTFRCDPISEHNRLYWYRQTLGQGPEFLTYFQNEAQLEKSRLLSDRFSAERPKGSFSTLEIQRTEQGDSAMYLCASSSGEFGSGANVLTFGAGSRLTVL.

The rearrangement joins TRBV10-2 to TRBJ2-4; no definite D call. Trimming removed 0 bases at V and 2 bases at J, with 11 bases between. This CDR3 spans 16 amino acids. The germline CDR1 and CDR2 sequences are WSHSY and SAAADI. The CDR3 here is CASSESFGQTKNIQYF. For the CDR3, the DNA is TGCGCCAGCAGTGAGTCGTTTGGCCAGACCAAAAACATTCAGTACTTC.

This chain joins TRBV18 and TRBJ2-1; 7 bases fit TRBD2. CDR3 length: 17 residues. The germline CDR1 and CDR2 sequences are KGHSH and LQKENI. V dropped 0 bases and J dropped 0; count of bases not matched to a gene: 5. CDR3 residues: CASSPPGGGNSYNEQFF. In DNA form, the CDR3 reads TGTGCCAGCTCACCACCGGGGGGAGGGAACTCCTACAATGAGCAGTTCTTC. Based on the CDR3 plus reference TRBV18 and TRBJ2-1, the full variable domain is NAGVMQNPRHLVRRRGQEARLRCSPMKGHSHVYWYRQLPEEGLKFMVYLQKENIIDESGMPKERFSAEFPKEGPSILRIQQVVRGDSAAYFCASSPPGGGNSYNEQFFGPGTRLTVL.

The chain has TRBV28 and TRBJ1-6; D unclear. V lost 3 bases, J lost 0 bases, and 9 bases lay in between. The CDR3 length is 16 residues. Germline CDR1 and CDR2: MDHEN and SYDVKM. CDR3 in amino acids: CASSFPGSSYNSPLHF. CDR3 bases: TGTGCCAGCAGTTTTCCCGGGAGCTCCTATAATTCACCCCTCCACTTT.

The chain combines TRBV4-3 with TRBJ1-3; no definite D call. The germline gives CDR1 LGHNA, CDR2 YSLEER. V gave up 0 bases and J gave up 3 bases, with 15 bases separating them. This CDR3 spans 17 amino acids. CDR3 sequence: CASSQDWASSSGNTIYF. The CDR3 DNA reads as TGCGCCAGCAGCCAAGATTGGGCTTCCTCGAGTGGAAACACCATATATTTT.

The genes are TRBV4-3 and TRBJ2-3; 8 bases map to TRBD2. This CDR3 is 17 amino acids long. Germline trimming cut 1 base from V and 2 bases from J; bases unmatched to any gene: 8. The germline CDR1 and CDR2 sequences are LGHNA and YSLEER. The CDR3 DNA reads TGCGCCAGCAGCCAAGGGTGGCGGGGGGCCCCCACAGATACGCAGTATTTT. This codes for CASSQGWRGAPTDTQYF.

The V call is TRBV6-5, the J call TRBJ1-5, with D hard to call. Trimming took 4 bases from V and 2 from J, leaving 15 bases between them. The V gene's germline CDR1 is MNHEY and CDR2 SVGAGI. There are 16 residues in the CDR3. The CDR3 here is CASSLNARVGNQPQHF. The CDR3 bases are TGTGCCAGCAGTTTAAACGCTAGGGTCGGCAATCAGCCCCAGCATTTT.

Only one count was recorded for this clone. The chain carries TRBV7-6 and TRBJ2-3; TRBD2 matches at 11 bases. The germline gives CDR1 SGHVS, CDR2 FNYEAQ. The CDR3 consists of 16 residues. With 8 bases clipped from V and 0 bases from J, the junction kept 7 bases outside the gene matches. CDR3 sequence: CASGTSGEISTDTQYF. Here the CDR3 DNA reads TGTGCCAGCGGGACTAGCGGCGAAATCAGCACAGATACGCAGTATTTT.

The chain is built from TRBV7-9 and TRBJ1-4; D gene uncertain. V lost 6 bases to trimming and J lost 6 bases, with 17 bases between them. Germline V CDR1 and CDR2: SEHNR, FQNEAQ (reference sequence). The CDR3 runs 15 residues. The DNA of the CDR3 is TGTGCCAGCAGACCAGACGGACGAGACTATGAAAAACTGTTTTTT. It codes for CASRPDGRDYEKLFF. Full variable domain (outside the CDR3, taken from reference TRBV7-9 and TRBJ1-4): DTGVSQNPRHKITKRGQNVTFRCDPISEHNRLYWYRQTLGQGPEFLTYFQNEAQLEKSRLLSDRFSAERPKGSFSTLEIQRTEQGDSAMYLCASRPDGRDYEKLFFGSGTQLSVL.

V gene TRBV6-5 combines with J gene TRBJ1-3; weak D call: TRBD1 (6 bases). V shed 4 bases and J shed 0 bases, with 13 bases lying between them. Germline V gene lookup returns CDR1 MNHEY and CDR2 SVGAGI. CDR3 length equals 16 residues. CDR3 in DNA: TGTGCCAGCAGTTCCCCGACAGGCGGCTCTGGAAACACCATATATTTT. This sequence encodes CASSSPTGGSGNTIYF.

V usage is TRBV4-1 and J usage is TRBJ1-6; D is possibly TRBD1 (5 bases). The V gene lost 3 bases and the J gene lost 7 bases, with 10 bases spanning the gap. Germline values: CDR1 MGHRA, CDR2 YSYEKL. The CDR3 spans 14 residues. This chain's CDR3 is CASSHGQGNSPLHF. For the CDR3, the DNA is TGCGCCAGCAGCCACGGGCAGGGAAATTCACCCCTCCACTTT.

V and J are TRBV29-1 and TRBJ2-1, with D perhaps matching TRBD2 (5 bases). V was clipped by 6 bases and J by 2 bases, with 20 bases between them. CDR1 and CDR2 (germline): SQVTM, ANQGSEA. The CDR3 loop spans 16 amino acids. CDR3 coding DNA: TGCAGCGTGAACCACCCTCTAGCTCCCACCTACAATGAGCAGTTCTTC. Amino acid sequence: CSVNHPLAPTYNEQFF.

CDR3 protein: CASSLVPSYEQYF. The CDR3, as DNA: TGCGCCAGCAGCTTGGTGCCGTCTTACGAGCAGTACTTC. The chain carries TRBV5-1 and TRBJ2-7; D gene uncertain. Trimming cost V 0 bases and J 4 bases, with 8 bases left between them. Germline V CDR1 and CDR2: SGHRS, YFSETQ. There are 13 residues in the CDR3.

In the case of this clone: The CDR3 does not close with the conserved phenylalanine or tryptophan, likely indicating a read error. The J gene is TRBJ2-7, the V gene TRBV13; 9 bases align to TRBD1. The germline V gene encodes CDR1 PRHDT and CDR2 FYEKMQ (reference sequence). The CDR3 spans 14 residues. Unmatched junction bases numbered 3, after V lost 2 bases and J lost 4 bases. CDR3 protein: CASSLRGQGYEQYL. Here the CDR3 DNA reads TGTGCCAGCAGCTTAAGGGGACAGGGTTACGAGCAGTACCTC.

The chain is built from TRBV11-1 and TRBJ2-7; D gene unclear. V lost 5 bases to trimming and J lost 3 bases, with 5 bases between them. This CDR3 is 11 amino acids long. CDR1 and CDR2 from the germline V gene are SGHAT and FQDESV (reference sequence). As DNA, the CDR3 is TGTGCCAGCAGCCCTGACTACGAGCAGTACTTC. It codes for CASSPDYEQYF.

This chain connects TRBV4-1 to TRBJ1-5; D is undetermined. Trimming shortened V by 4 bases and J by 3 bases, and 13 bases separated the two germline ends. Germline-derived CDR1 and CDR2 are MGHRA and YSYEKL. This CDR3 contains 15 residues. CDR3 sequence: CASSPEGGSNQPQHF. The DNA for the CDR3 is TGCGCCAGCAGCCCCGAGGGCGGTTCCAATCAGCCCCAGCATTTT.